These 4 T cell receptor beta chains originate from one sample sequenced in a study of Ad26.COV2.S vaccination and SARS-CoV-2 variants. The data were produced by immunoSEQ multiplex PCR, yet TCRdb's version contains in-frame clones alone and is incomplete. Of some 500,000 clones listed, roughly 89% are singletons. Indicated treatment: around 19 received Ad26.COV2.S at low or high dose, single or two shots; about 5 received placebo; per-sample allocation not given. It was on day 63 after the first vaccine or placebo injection that samples were taken. Specimen: peripheral blood, collected in a trial of Ad26.COV2.S vaccine versus placebo. These receptors originate from a person between 18 and 65 years old who received the Ad26.COV2.S COVID-19 vaccine or a placebo.

This chain links TRBV7-9 with TRBJ1-5; D may be TRBD1 (5 bases). This CDR3 has 16 residues. V was clipped by 5 bases and J by 1 base, with 15 bases between them. CDR1 SEHNR and CDR2 FQNEAQ come from the germline V gene (reference sequence). Here the CDR3 DNA reads TGTGCCAGCAGCGAAAGGGGAAATCCCAGCAATCAGCCCCAGCATTTT. It codes for CASSERGNPSNQPQHF. Using reference TRBV7-9 and TRBJ1-5 for the parts outside the CDR3, the full variable domain is DTGVSQNPRHKITKRGQNVTFRCDPISEHNRLYWYRQTLGQGPEFLTYFQNEAQLEKSRLLSDRFSAERPKGSFSTLEIQRTEQGDSAMYLCASSERGNPSNQPQHFGDGTRLSIL.

The rearrangement joins TRBV3-1 (or the pseudogene TRBV3-2) to TRBJ1-5; no clear D gene. CDR3 size: 16 residues. V gave up 4 bases and J gave up 2 bases, with 15 bases separating them. From germline, CDR1 is LGHDT and CDR2 YNNKEL (reference sequence). The CDR3 DNA is TGTGCCAGCAGCCTTCTCCCGAGGCGGGGCAATCAGCCCCAGCATTTT. This encodes CASSLLPRRGNQPQHF.

The chain joins TRBV6-6 to TRBJ1-6; D may be TRBD1 (5 bases). CDR3 length: 13 amino acids. Germline loops: CDR1 MNHNY, CDR2 SVGAGI (reference sequence). Trimming stripped 7 bases from V and 11 bases from J, with 15 bases between. CDR3 nucleotide sequence: TGTGCCAGCAACCGGGACGGTGAACCACCCCTCCACTTT. This gives the protein CASNRDGEPPLHF.

This clone was picked up one time. This chain connects TRBV5-1 to TRBJ1-5, with a weak D call TRBD1 (5 bases). The germline V gene encodes CDR1 SGHRS and CDR2 YFSETQ. Between the trimmed V and J ends, which lost 4 bases and 6 bases, there was a span of 14 bases. This CDR3 spans 14 amino acids. The CDR3 is CASSRGVQGQPQHF. The DNA of the CDR3 is TGCGCCAGCAGCCGAGGGGTTCAGGGTCAGCCCCAGCATTTT.